This T cell receptor beta chain was sequenced for a study of T cells after yellow fever vaccination. Notes on the study in general: Clonotypes shared by both compartments, CD4 and CD8, made up a small share. Reappearance after the booster was observed for most primary-vaccination clones (roughly 95% CD4, roughly 90% CD8).

UMIs were added to TCR cDNA along with a universal primer site when it was made by 5'RACE template switching. TCRdb reanalysed the 5' RACE reads using MiXCR and keeps one entry per CDR3 protein. The sample shows about 260,000 distinct CDR3 sequences, about 5.2% of them seen only once. Details on this clonotype: Antigen: not known.

Germline V CDR1 and CDR2: DFQATT, SNEGSKA (reference sequence). The CDR3 is made up of 15 amino acids. The ends were cut back, 6 bases at V and 0 bases at J, with 16 bases in the middle. The sequencing used CD4+ T cells sorted from PBMCs, collected on the day of the yellow fever booster vaccination. This TCR came from a young man who received the YFV17D yellow fever vaccine. The V gene is TRBV20-1, the J gene TRBJ2-3; D not certain. The CDR3 region is CSATLPRSSTDTQYF. The DNA for the CDR3 is TGCAGTGCCACCCTTCCCCGGTCTAGCACAGATACGCAGTATTTT.